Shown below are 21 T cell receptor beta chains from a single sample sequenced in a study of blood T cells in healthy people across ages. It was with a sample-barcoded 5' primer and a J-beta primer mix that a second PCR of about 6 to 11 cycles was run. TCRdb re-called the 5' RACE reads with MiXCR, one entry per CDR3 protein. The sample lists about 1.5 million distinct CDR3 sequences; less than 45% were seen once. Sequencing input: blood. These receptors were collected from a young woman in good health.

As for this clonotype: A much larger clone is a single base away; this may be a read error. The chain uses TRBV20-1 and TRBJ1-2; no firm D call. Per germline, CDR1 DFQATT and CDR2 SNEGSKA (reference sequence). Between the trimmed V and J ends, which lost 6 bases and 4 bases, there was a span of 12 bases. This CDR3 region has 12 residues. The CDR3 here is CSATQDRYGYTF. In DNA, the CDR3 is TGCAGTGCCACCCAGGACCGCTATGGCTACACCTTC.

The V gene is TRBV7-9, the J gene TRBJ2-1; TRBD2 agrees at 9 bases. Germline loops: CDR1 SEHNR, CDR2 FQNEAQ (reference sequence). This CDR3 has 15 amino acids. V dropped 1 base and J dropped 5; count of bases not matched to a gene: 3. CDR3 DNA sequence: TGTGCCAGCAGCTTAGGTGGGACTAGCAACAATGAGCAGTTCTTC. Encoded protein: CASSLGGTSNNEQFF. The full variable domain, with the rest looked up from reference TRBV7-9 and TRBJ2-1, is DTGVSQNPRHKITKRGQNVTFRCDPISEHNRLYWYRQTLGQGPEFLTYFQNEAQLEKSRLLSDRFSAERPKGSFSTLEIQRTEQGDSAMYLCASSLGGTSNNEQFFGPGTRLTVL.

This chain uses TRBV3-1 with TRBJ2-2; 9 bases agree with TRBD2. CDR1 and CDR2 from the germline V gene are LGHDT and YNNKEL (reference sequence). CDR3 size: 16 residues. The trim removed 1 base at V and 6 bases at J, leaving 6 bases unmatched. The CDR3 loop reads CASSQVGSGRPGELFF. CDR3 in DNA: TGTGCCAGCAGCCAAGTTGGTAGCGGGAGACCCGGGGAGCTGTTTTTT. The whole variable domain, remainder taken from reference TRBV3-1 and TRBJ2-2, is DTAVSQTPKYLVTQMGNDKSIKCEQNLGHDTMYWYKQDSKKFLKIMFSYNNKELIINETVPNRFSPKSPDKAHLNLHINSLELGDSAVYFCASSQVGSGRPGELFFGEGSRLTVL.

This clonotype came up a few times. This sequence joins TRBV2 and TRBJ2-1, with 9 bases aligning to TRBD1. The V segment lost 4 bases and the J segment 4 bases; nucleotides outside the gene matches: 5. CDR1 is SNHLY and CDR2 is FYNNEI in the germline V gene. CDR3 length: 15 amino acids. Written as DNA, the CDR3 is TGTGCCAGCAGTGGGGGGACAGGGTTTTACAATGAGCAGTTCTTC. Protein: CASSGGTGFYNEQFF.

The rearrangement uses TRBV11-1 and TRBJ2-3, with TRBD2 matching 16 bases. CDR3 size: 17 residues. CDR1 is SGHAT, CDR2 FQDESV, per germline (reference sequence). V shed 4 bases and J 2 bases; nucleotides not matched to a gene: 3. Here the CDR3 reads CASSSGLAGGATDTQYF. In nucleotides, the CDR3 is TGTGCCAGCAGCTCGGGACTAGCGGGAGGGGCCACAGATACGCAGTATTTT.

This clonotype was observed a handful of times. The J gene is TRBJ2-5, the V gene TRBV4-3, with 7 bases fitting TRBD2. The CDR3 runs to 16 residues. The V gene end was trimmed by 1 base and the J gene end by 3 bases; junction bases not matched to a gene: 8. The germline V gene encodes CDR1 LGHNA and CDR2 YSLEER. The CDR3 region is CASSQGMIAGEETQYF. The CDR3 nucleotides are TGCGCCAGCAGCCAAGGAATGATTGCGGGGGAAGAGACCCAGTACTTC.

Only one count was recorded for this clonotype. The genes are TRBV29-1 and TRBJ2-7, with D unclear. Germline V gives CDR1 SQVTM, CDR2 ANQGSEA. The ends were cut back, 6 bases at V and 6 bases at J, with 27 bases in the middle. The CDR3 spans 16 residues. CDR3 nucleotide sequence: TGCAGCGTCGCTACCCTCTCCAGGAGAATAATGGGCGAGCAGTACTTC. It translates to CSVATLSRRIMGEQYF.

The CDR3 bases are TGTGCCAGCAACGACAGGGCCTCCTACAATGAGCAGTTCTTC. Its protein product is CASNDRASYNEQFF. The genes are TRBV2 and TRBJ2-1, with 7 bases aligning to TRBD1. The CDR3 runs to 14 residues. Germline-derived CDR1 and CDR2 are SNHLY and FYNNEI. V lost 7 bases, J lost 0 bases, and 3 bases stayed unmatched.

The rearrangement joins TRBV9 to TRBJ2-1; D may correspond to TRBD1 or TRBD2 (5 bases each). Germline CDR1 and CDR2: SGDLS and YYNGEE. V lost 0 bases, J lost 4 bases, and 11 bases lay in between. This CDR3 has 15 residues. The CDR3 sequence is CASSVESGPYNEQFF. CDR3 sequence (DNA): TGTGCCAGCAGCGTAGAGTCGGGGCCTTACAATGAGCAGTTCTTC.

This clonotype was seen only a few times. The CDR3 region is CASSQVDRAFVAYNEQFF. CDR3 coding DNA: TGCGCCAGCAGCCAAGTGGACAGGGCTTTCGTGGCCTACAATGAGCAGTTCTTC. V gene TRBV4-1 combines with J gene TRBJ2-1; 8 bases align to TRBD1. J gave up 2 bases and V 1 base, and 10 bases lay outside the gene matches. The CDR3 is 18 amino acids. CDR1 is MGHRA and CDR2 is YSYEKL in the germline V gene.

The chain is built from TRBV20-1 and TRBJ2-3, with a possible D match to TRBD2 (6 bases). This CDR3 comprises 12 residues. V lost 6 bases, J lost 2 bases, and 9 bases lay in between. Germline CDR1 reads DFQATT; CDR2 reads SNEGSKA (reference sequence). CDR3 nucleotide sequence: TGCAGTGCAGTGGACTACACAGATACGCAGTATTTT. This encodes CSAVDYTDTQYF.

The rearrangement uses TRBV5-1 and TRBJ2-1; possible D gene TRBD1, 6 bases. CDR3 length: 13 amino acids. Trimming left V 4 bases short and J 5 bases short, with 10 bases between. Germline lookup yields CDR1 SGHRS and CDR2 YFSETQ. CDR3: CASSTDSHNEQFF. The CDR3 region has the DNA TGCGCCAGCAGCACGGACAGTCACAATGAGCAGTTCTTC.

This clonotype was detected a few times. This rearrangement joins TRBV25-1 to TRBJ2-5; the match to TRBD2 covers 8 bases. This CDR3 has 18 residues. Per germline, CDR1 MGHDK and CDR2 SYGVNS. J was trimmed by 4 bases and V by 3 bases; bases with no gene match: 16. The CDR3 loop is CASSEGRTGTSLGETQYF. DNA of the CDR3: TGTGCCAGCAGTGAGGGCCGAACTGGGACTAGTCTTGGAGAGACCCAGTACTTC.

The CDR3 DNA sequence: TGCGCCAGCAGGCCAACAGGGGGGCGGGGGCAGCCCCAGCATTTT. This translates into CASRPTGGRGQPQHF. V usage is TRBV10-2 and J usage is TRBJ1-5, with 8 bases fitting TRBD1. Per the germline V gene, CDR1 is WSHSY and CDR2 is SAAADI. V lost 6 bases and J lost 7; bases outside the gene matches: 11. The CDR3 loop spans 15 amino acids.

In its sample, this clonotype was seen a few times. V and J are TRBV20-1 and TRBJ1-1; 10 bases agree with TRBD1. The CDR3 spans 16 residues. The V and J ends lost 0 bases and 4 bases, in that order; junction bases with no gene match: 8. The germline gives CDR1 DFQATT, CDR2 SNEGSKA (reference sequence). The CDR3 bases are TGCAGTGCTAGAGACCGACAGGGGGCCTCTTTCACTGAAGCTTTCTTT. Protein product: CSARDRQGASFTEAFF.

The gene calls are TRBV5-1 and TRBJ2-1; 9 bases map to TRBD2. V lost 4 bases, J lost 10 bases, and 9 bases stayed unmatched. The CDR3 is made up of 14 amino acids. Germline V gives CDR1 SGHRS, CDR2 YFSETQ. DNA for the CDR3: TGCGCCAGCAGCCGGGGGGTAGCGGGAGAAGAGCAGTTCTTC. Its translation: CASSRGVAGEEQFF.

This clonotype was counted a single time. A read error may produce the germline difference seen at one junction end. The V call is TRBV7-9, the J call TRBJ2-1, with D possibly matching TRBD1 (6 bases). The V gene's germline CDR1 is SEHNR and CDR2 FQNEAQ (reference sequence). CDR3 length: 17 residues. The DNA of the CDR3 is TGTGCCAGCAGCCCACCTATACAGGGATACTCCCACAATGAGCAGTTCTTC. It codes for CASSPPIQGYSHNEQFF.

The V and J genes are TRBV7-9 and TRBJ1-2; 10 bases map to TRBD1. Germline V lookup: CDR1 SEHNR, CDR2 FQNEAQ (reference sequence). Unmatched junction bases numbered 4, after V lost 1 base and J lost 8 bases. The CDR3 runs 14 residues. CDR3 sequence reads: CASSLVDRGHGYTF. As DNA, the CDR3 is TGTGCCAGCAGCTTAGTTGACAGGGGGCACGGCTACACCTTC.

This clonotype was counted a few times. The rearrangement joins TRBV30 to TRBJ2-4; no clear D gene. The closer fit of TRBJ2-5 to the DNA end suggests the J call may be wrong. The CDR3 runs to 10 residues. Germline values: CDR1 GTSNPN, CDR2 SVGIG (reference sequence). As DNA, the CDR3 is TGTGCTGTTTTCTCGGGGACCCAGTACTTC. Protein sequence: CAVFSGTQYF.

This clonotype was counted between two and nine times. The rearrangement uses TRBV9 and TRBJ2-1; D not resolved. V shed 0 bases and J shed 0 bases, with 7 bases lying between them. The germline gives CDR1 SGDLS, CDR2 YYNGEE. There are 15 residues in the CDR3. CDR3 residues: CASSVVSSSYNEQFF. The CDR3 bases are TGTGCCAGCAGCGTAGTGTCCAGCTCCTACAATGAGCAGTTCTTC. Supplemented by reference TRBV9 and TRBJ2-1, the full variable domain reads DSGVTQTPKHLITATGQRVTLRCSPRSGDLSVYWYQQSLDQGLQFLIQYYNGEERAKGNILERFSAQQFPDLHSELNLSSLELGDSALYFCASSVVSSSYNEQFFGPGTRLTVL.

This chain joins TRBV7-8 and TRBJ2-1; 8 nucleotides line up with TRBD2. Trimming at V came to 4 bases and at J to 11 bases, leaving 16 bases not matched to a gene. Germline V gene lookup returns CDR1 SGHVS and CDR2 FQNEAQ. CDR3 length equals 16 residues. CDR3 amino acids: CASSSSGGADPTQQFF. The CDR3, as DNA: TGTGCCAGCAGCTCCTCCGGGGGGGCCGATCCTACTCAGCAGTTCTTC. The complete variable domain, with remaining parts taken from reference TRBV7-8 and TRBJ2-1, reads GAGVSQSPRYKVAKRGQDVALRCDPISGHVSLFWYQQALGQGPEFLTYFQNEAQLDKSGLPSDRFFAERPEGSVSTLKIQRTQQEDSAVYLCASSSSGGADPTQQFFGPGTRLTVL.